This T cell receptor (beta chain) was captured by sequencing in a study of cytomegalovirus exposure and HLA in healthy donors. On the study more broadly: An analysis done earlier identified about 120 million unique TCR beta sequences from about 179 million T cells.

Use of 60 Vbeta and 13 Jbeta primers characterized the PCR. The protocol was immunoSEQ multiplex PCR, while the TCRdb copy is restricted to in-frame clones and leaves out a portion. This table holds some 120,000 clones, 17% found once. The V end lost 2 bases, the J end lost 0 bases, and 7 bases lay between the germline ends. Per germline, CDR1 MNHNY and CDR2 SVGAGI (reference sequence). The CDR3 has 15 residues. The chain combines TRBV6-6 with TRBJ2-2; D is uncertain. The sequenced material came from PBMCs. The TCR originated in a female donor in good health and CMV-seropositive. CDR3 protein: CASSYLPANTGELFF. Written as DNA, the CDR3 is TGTGCCAGCAGTTACCTACCCGCGAACACCGGGGAGCTGTTTTTT.